Below are 30 T cell receptor beta chains sequenced from a single sample in a study of lymphopenia after photon versus proton radiotherapy. Here immunoSEQ multiplex PCR was the method, and the copy in TCRdb shows in-frame clones only, minus some. The sample shows tens of thousands of clones, about 89% of them seen only once. The sample was peripheral blood, taken from a patient treated with proton-based radiotherapy. These TCRs come from a man at least 80 years old with esophageal cancer.

V usage is TRBV4-3 and J usage is TRBJ2-3; unclear D gene. With 0 bases removed from V and 0 bases from J, the gap between germline ends came to 16 bases. The CDR3 runs 18 residues. CDR1 LGHNA and CDR2 YSLEER come from the germline V gene. CDR3 in amino acids: CASSQDTNLKSSTDTQYF. The DNA for the CDR3 is TGCGCCAGCAGCCAAGATACAAACCTGAAATCTAGCACAGATACGCAGTATTTT.

This chain joins TRBV18 and TRBJ1-1; D is uncertain. Deletions cut 3 bases from V and 1 base from J, with 12 bases between. The CDR3 is made up of 15 amino acids. Looked up from germline, CDR1 is KGHSH and CDR2 is LQKENI. The CDR3 here is CASSPLPVGNTEAFF. CDR3 DNA: TGTGCCAGCTCACCCCTGCCGGTGGGGAACACTGAAGCTTTCTTT.

This chain links TRBV10-3 with TRBJ2-1, with TRBD2 identical over 8 bases. The CDR3 contains 16 residues. After removal of 2 bases from V and 10 bases from J, the junction contained 13 bases not matched to a gene. The germline V gene encodes CDR1 ENHRY and CDR2 SYGVKD. In nucleotides, the CDR3 is TGTGCCATCAGTGAGGGGGGTAGCGGGAAAGTTGGGGAGCAGTTCTTC. It yields the protein CAISEGGSGKVGEQFF.

The V gene is TRBV5-1, the J gene TRBJ2-3; D is perhaps TRBD2 (6 bases). Germline V gene sequence: CDR1 SGHRS, CDR2 YFSETQ. The V and J ends lost 0 bases and 0 bases respectively, with 8 bases between them. The CDR3 extends over 15 amino acids. The CDR3 DNA reads as TGCGCCAGCAGCTTGGAAGCGGGCAGCACAGATACGCAGTATTTT. Protein product: CASSLEAGSTDTQYF. The full variable domain, rest sourced from reference TRBV5-1 and TRBJ2-3, is KAGVTQTPRYLIKTRGQQVTLSCSPISGHRSVSWYQQTPGQGLQFLFEYFSETQRNKGNFPGRFSGRQFSNSRSEMNVSTLELGDSALYLCASSLEAGSTDTQYFGPGTRLTVL.

This rearrangement joins TRBV29-1 to TRBJ2-1; D not resolved. The CDR3 covers 16 residues. Trimming removed 2 bases at V and 3 bases at J, with 17 bases between. Germline V gene sequence: CDR1 SQVTM, CDR2 ANQGSEA. CDR3 region: CSVELPRRLLYNEQFF. CDR3 nucleotides: TGCAGCGTTGAACTCCCCAGGCGGCTGCTCTACAATGAGCAGTTCTTC.

The chain employs TRBV4-3 and TRBJ1-2; D gene unclear. This CDR3 is 16 amino acids long. V was cut by 0 bases and J by 1 base, with 12 bases left in between. Germline V CDR1 and CDR2: LGHNA, YSLEER. This CDR3 reads CASSQDRSTYNYGYTF. In nucleotides, the CDR3 is TGCGCCAGCAGCCAAGATAGGTCGACCTATAACTATGGCTACACCTTC.

This chain's CDR3 is CASSASGRLGEQYF. Written as DNA, the CDR3 is TGTGCCAGCAGCGCTAGCGGGAGGTTGGGCGAGCAGTACTTC. The chain recombines TRBV5-5 with TRBJ2-7; 11 positions match TRBD2. Germline-derived CDR1 and CDR2 are SGHKS and YYEKEE (reference sequence). The CDR3 length is 14 residues. The trim removed 4 bases at V and 6 bases at J, leaving 6 bases unmatched.

The chain uses TRBV5-1 and TRBJ2-1, with D possibly TRBD2 on 6 matching bases. The length of the CDR3 is 15 residues. Looked up from germline, CDR1 is SGHRS and CDR2 is YFSETQ. The V gene lost 1 base and the J gene lost 5 bases, with 13 bases spanning the gap. In DNA, the CDR3 is TGCGCCAGCAGCTTGATTAGCGGTGGGAACAATGAGCAGTTCTTC. This sequence encodes CASSLISGGNNEQFF.

The chain recombines TRBV9 with TRBJ2-3, with D uncertain. Trimming stripped 4 bases from V and 4 bases from J, with 10 bases between. This CDR3 comprises 13 residues. From germline, CDR1 is SGDLS and CDR2 YYNGEE. The CDR3 sequence is CASSPSLSDTQYF. The CDR3 DNA reads TGTGCCAGCAGCCCCTCCCTTTCAGATACGCAGTATTTT.

The chain employs TRBV27 and TRBJ2-7, with a possible D match to TRBD1 (7 bases). Trimming took 8 bases from V and 0 from J, leaving 17 bases between them. Looked up from germline, CDR1 is MNHEY and CDR2 is SMNVEV (reference sequence). This CDR3 has 15 residues. CDR3 sequence: CASAAEGQSSYEQYF. CDR3 bases: TGTGCCAGCGCCGCGGAGGGACAGAGCTCCTACGAGCAGTACTTC.

This clone showed up just a few times. The chain is built from TRBV7-2 and TRBJ2-7; no reliable D call. This CDR3 is built from 15 residues. V was pared by 6 bases and J by 2 bases, with 17 bases between. Per germline, CDR1 SGHTA and CDR2 FQGNSA. This chain's CDR3 is CASRLKPDTTYEQYF. CDR3 nucleotide sequence: TGTGCCAGCAGACTCAAACCTGACACCACCTACGAGCAGTACTTC.

The CDR3 region has the DNA TGTGCCAGCAGCTTGATGGAGGCGGCCTACAATGAGCAGTTCTTC. Translation: CASSLMEAAYNEQFF. The chain is built from TRBV7-2 and TRBJ2-1, with D maybe TRBD2 (5 bases). The CDR3 contains 15 residues. V lost 3 bases to trimming and J lost 2 bases, with 11 bases between them. Germline values: CDR1 SGHTA, CDR2 FQGNSA.

The chain recombines TRBV4-3 with TRBJ2-7; 7 bases are a match to TRBD1. Germline V gene data show CDR1 as LGHNA and CDR2 as YSLEER. The CDR3 runs 15 residues. The V segment lost 0 bases and the J segment 3 bases; nucleotides outside the gene matches: 5. This CDR3 is CASSQEGTVNYEQYF. CDR3 in DNA: TGCGCCAGCAGCCAAGAAGGGACAGTAAACTACGAGCAGTACTTC.

The V and J genes are TRBV30 and TRBJ1-6; TRBD1 matches 7 bases. Trimming took 4 bases from V and 7 from J; bases not matched to a gene: 7. Germline values: CDR1 GTSNPN, CDR2 SVGIG (reference sequence). The CDR3 extends over 14 amino acids. The CDR3 region has the DNA TGTGCCTGGACCAGGGGGGCGGGCAATTCACCCCTCCACTTT. This gives the protein CAWTRGAGNSPLHF.

The CDR3 reads CASSVGMGQPQHF. For the CDR3, the DNA is TGTGCCAGCAGCGTAGGAATGGGTCAGCCCCAGCATTTT. The rearrangement uses TRBV9 and TRBJ1-5, with no clear D. This CDR3 is built from 13 residues. V was clipped by 0 bases and J by 6 bases, with 7 bases between them. Germline values: CDR1 SGDLS, CDR2 YYNGEE. The whole variable domain, filled in from reference TRBV9 and TRBJ1-5, reads DSGVTQTPKHLITATGQRVTLRCSPRSGDLSVYWYQQSLDQGLQFLIQYYNGEERAKGNILERFSAQQFPDLHSELNLSSLELGDSALYFCASSVGMGQPQHFGDGTRLSIL.

The V call is TRBV5-4, the J call TRBJ2-7, with D possibly TRBD1 on 8 matching bases. V lost 3 bases to trimming and J lost 5 bases, with 18 bases between them. This CDR3 has 15 amino acids. Germline assignment: CDR1 SGHNT and CDR2 YYREEE (reference sequence). The CDR3 bases are TGTGCCAGCAGCTCCTGGACAGGGACTATGAACGAGCAGTACTTC. Its translation: CASSSWTGTMNEQYF.

The rearrangement links TRBV21-1 to TRBJ2-7; TRBD2, the D gene given by the table, was not confirmed from the DNA. TRBV21-1 is labeled a pseudogene. This CDR3 has 16 amino acids. The CDR3 loop is CASSKVFGGSFYEQYF. In nucleotides, the CDR3 is TGTGCCAGCAGCAAGGTTTTCGGCGGATCCTTCTACGAGCAGTACTTC.

The chain employs TRBV7-4 and TRBJ1-2, with 9 positions matching TRBD1. The CDR3 runs 14 residues. The germline V gene encodes CDR1 SGHVT and CDR2 SQSDAQ. V was pared by 5 bases and J by 4 bases, with 5 bases of the junction left unmatched. The CDR3 DNA reads TGTGCCAGCAGCGTTCGGGACAGGGCCTATGGCTACACCTTC. Amino acid sequence: CASSVRDRAYGYTF.

The chain has TRBV12-5 and TRBJ1-6; 8 bases fit TRBD1. The germline CDR1 and CDR2 sequences are LGHNT and FRNRAP. This CDR3 is built from 12 residues. The V segment lost 5 bases and the J segment 9 bases; nucleotides outside the gene matches: 0. CDR3 residues: CASGDRGSPLHF. The CDR3 DNA follows: TGTGCTAGTGGTGACAGGGGTTCACCCCTCCACTTT.

In this sample, this clone turned up a few times. The V call is TRBV5-1, the J call TRBJ1-5; perhaps TRBD1 as D (6 bases). V lost 4 bases to trimming and J lost 9 bases, with 20 bases between them. CDR1 and CDR2 from the germline V gene are SGHRS and YFSETQ. The CDR3 covers 15 residues. The CDR3 coding sequence is TGCGCCAGCAGCCTGGGGCTCGGGGGCGGCGGGCCCCAGCATTTT. Its translation: CASSLGLGGGGPQHF.

The CDR3 coding sequence is TGTGCCAGCAGTTACTCCCCCGGGACAGGCACTGAAGCTTTCTTT. Translation gives CASSYSPGTGTEAFF. The chain carries TRBV6-5 and TRBJ1-1; 8 bases match TRBD1. Germline assignment: CDR1 MNHEY and CDR2 SVGAGI. V was clipped by 0 bases and J by 4 bases; unmatched bases: 4. This CDR3 has 15 residues.

V usage is TRBV18 and J usage is TRBJ1-5; D not resolved. Between the trimmed V and J ends, which lost 4 bases and 2 bases, there was a span of 15 bases. Germline V gene sequence: CDR1 KGHSH, CDR2 LQKENI. The CDR3 is 16 residues long. The CDR3 sequence: CASSLVLAGGNQPQHF. The CDR3 DNA reads TGTGCCAGCTCACTTGTCCTGGCAGGAGGCAATCAGCCCCAGCATTTT.

The chain carries TRBV25-1 and TRBJ2-5; D may correspond to TRBD1 or TRBD2 (5 bases each). The CDR3 has 14 residues. Trimming shortened V by 7 bases and J by 5 bases, and 17 bases separated the two germline ends. Germline CDR1 and CDR2: MGHDK and SYGVNS. This chain's CDR3 is CASTSHTGLETQYF. The CDR3 coding sequence is TGTGCCAGCACTTCGCATACGGGGCTGGAGACCCAGTACTTC.

The V and J genes are TRBV6-5 and TRBJ2-3, with 10 bases matching TRBD2. The CDR3 length is 15 residues. V trimming: 6 bases; J trimming: 5 bases; junction bases outside the gene matches: 8. Looked up from germline, CDR1 is MNHEY and CDR2 is SVGAGI. CDR3 sequence: CASSQRGGSRDTQYF. The CDR3 bases are TGTGCCAGCAGCCAGCGGGGGGGGTCCCGAGATACGCAGTATTTT.

This chain joins TRBV4-1 and TRBJ1-2; 8 bases match TRBD1. Germline-derived CDR1 and CDR2 are MGHRA and YSYEKL. The V and J ends lost 6 bases and 4 bases, in that order; junction bases with no gene match: 10. This CDR3 region has 15 residues. CDR3 region: CASSPTGVPVYGYTF. CDR3 coding DNA: TGCGCCAGCAGTCCGACAGGGGTCCCCGTCTATGGCTACACCTTC.

The rearrangement uses TRBV15 and TRBJ2-5, with 11 bases aligning to TRBD2. V lost 3 bases to trimming and J lost 3 bases; unmatched junction nucleotides: 9. Per the germline V gene, CDR1 is LNHNV and CDR2 is YYDKDF (reference sequence). The CDR3 length is 17 residues. CDR3 loop: CATSRALGTSGEETQYF. DNA for the CDR3: TGTGCCACCAGCAGGGCACTCGGGACTAGCGGAGAAGAGACCCAGTACTTC. Filled out from reference TRBV15 and TRBJ2-5, the complete variable domain reads DAMVIQNPRYQVTQFGKPVTLSCSQTLNHNVMYWYQQKSSQAPKLLFHYYDKDFNNEADTPDNFQSRRPNTSFCFLDIRSPGLGDTAMYLCATSRALGTSGEETQYFGPGTRLLVL.

V usage is TRBV25-1 and J usage is TRBJ1-3, with a weak D call TRBD1 (5 bases). V was cut by 1 base and J by 2 bases, with 12 bases left in between. The CDR3 has 16 residues. Germline V CDR1 and CDR2: MGHDK, SYGVNS. The CDR3 spells CASSELGRGAGNTIYF. Written as DNA, the CDR3 is TGTGCCAGCAGTGAATTGGGACGCGGGGCTGGAAACACCATATATTTT. Supplemented by reference TRBV25-1 and TRBJ1-3, the full variable domain reads EADIYQTPRYLVIGTGKKITLECSQTMGHDKMYWYQQDPGMELHLIHYSYGVNSTEKGDLSSESTVSRIRTEHFPLTLESARPSHTSQYLCASSELGRGAGNTIYFGEGSWLTVV.

The rearrangement joins TRBV19 to TRBJ2-1; a weak D match, TRBD2 (6 bases). This CDR3 is built from 14 residues. Germline CDR1 is LNHDA and CDR2 is SQIVND (reference sequence). V shed 8 bases and J shed 4 bases, with 15 bases lying between them. For the CDR3, the DNA is TGTGCCAGTGGACCGATCGGACTATACAATGAGCAGTTCTTC. This sequence encodes CASGPIGLYNEQFF.

The CDR3 loop reads CASSVDGLGGNEQFF. As DNA, the CDR3 is TGTGCCAGCAGCGTAGACGGACTAGGAGGCAATGAGCAGTTCTTC. This sequence joins TRBV9 and TRBJ2-1, with 7 positions matching TRBD2. CDR1 SGDLS and CDR2 YYNGEE come from the germline V gene. After removal of 0 bases from V and 6 bases from J, the junction contained 6 bases not matched to a gene. The CDR3 is made up of 15 amino acids.

As regards this clone: One junction end does not reproduce the germline sequence, and a read error may be involved. The chain employs TRBV14 and TRBJ2-7; TRBD1 might be the D (6 bases). The CDR3 runs to 11 residues. Germline CDR1 and CDR2: SGHDN and FVKESK. The CDR3 sequence: CASSQGGQFFF. CDR3 nucleotides: TGTGCCAGCAGCCAAGGGGGACAATTTTTCTTC.